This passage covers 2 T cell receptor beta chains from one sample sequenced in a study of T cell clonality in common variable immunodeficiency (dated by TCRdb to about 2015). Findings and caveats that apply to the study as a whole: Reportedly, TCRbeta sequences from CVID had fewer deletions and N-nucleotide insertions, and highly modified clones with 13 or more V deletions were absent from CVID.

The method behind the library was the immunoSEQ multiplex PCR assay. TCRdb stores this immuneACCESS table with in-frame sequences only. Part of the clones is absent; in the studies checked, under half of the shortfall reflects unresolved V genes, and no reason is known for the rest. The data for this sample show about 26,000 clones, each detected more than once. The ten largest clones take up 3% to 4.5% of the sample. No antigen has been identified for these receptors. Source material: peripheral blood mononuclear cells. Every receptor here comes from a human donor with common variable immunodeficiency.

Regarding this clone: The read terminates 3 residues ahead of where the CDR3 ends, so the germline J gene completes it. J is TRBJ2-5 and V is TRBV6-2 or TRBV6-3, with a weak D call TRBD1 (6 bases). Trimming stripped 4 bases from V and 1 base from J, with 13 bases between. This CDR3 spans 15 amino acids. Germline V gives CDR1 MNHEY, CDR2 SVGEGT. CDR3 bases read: TGTGCCAGCAGTTTTAACAGGGCCGCCCAAGAGACC. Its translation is CASSFNRAAQET. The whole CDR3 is CASSFNRAAQETQYF.

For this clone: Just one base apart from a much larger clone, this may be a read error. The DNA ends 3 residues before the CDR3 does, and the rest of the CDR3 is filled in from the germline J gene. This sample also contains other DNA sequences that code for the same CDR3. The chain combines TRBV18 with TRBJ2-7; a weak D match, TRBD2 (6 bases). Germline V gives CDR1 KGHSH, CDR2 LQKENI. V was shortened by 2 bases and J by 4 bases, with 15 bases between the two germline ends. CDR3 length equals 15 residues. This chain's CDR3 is CASSPWSRTTYEQYF. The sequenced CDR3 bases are TGTGCCAGCTCACCATGGAGTAGGACTACGTACGAG.